The 28 T cell receptor beta chains listed next were all sequenced from one sample in a study of vaccination and CD4 T cells after COVID-19. These receptors have no identified antigens. Sequencing of DNA taken from cultured CD4+ T cells relied on the Oncomine TCR Beta short-read assay. TCRdb re-analysed the PCR reads in MiXCR, keeping a single row per CDR3 protein. The sample includes approximately 22,000 distinct CDR3 sequences, 30% to 35% of them seen just once. Time point meaning: late sampling 161 to 241 days after vaccination in a few convalescent patients. Treatment in this sample: roughly 11-day PBMC culture with coronavirus spike peptide pools or control peptides (ViraFEST assay). Material: CD4+ T cells from blood, cultured in vitro, obtained about 7 months after SARS-CoV-2 vaccination. These receptors all stem from a human donor who had recovered from COVID-19.

The chain uses TRBV28 and TRBJ2-3; 9 nucleotides line up with TRBD2. The CDR3 is 15 amino acids. Germline CDR1 is MDHEN and CDR2 is SYDVKM. The V gene end was trimmed by 1 base and the J gene end by 6 bases; junction bases not matched to a gene: 5. The CDR3 region is CASSLFASGRDTQYF. In DNA form, the CDR3 reads TGTGCCAGCAGTTTATTCGCCAGCGGGAGGGATACGCAGTATTTT.

The chain uses TRBV19 and TRBJ1-5; D ambiguous. The CDR3 extends over 13 amino acids. Germline loops: CDR1 LNHDA, CDR2 SQIVND (reference sequence). The V gene lost 6 bases and the J gene lost 4 bases, with 10 bases spanning the gap. The CDR3 nucleotides are TGTGCCAGTAGGGACCTAGGGAATCAGCCCCAGCATTTT. It is translated as CASRDLGNQPQHF.

The rearrangement uses TRBV6-1 and TRBJ2-3; TRBD2 is a possible D gene (5 bases). Germline-derived CDR1 and CDR2 are MNHNS and SASEGT. Trimming pared 6 bases from V and 6 bases from J, leaving 22 bases between. The CDR3 is 16 residues long. Here the CDR3 reads CASSSPRRVTRDTQYF. The CDR3 coding sequence is TGTGCCAGCAGCTCGCCGCGGCGGGTAACCAGGGATACGCAGTATTTT.

The rearrangement uses TRBV6-1 and TRBJ2-1, with D tentatively TRBD2 (6 bases). This CDR3 region has 14 residues. Germline V gene lookup returns CDR1 MNHNS and CDR2 SASEGT. V lost 7 bases, J lost 6 bases, and 16 bases lay in between. The CDR3 loop is CASTLHGGGNEQFF. The CDR3 DNA follows: TGTGCCAGCACCCTACACGGGGGAGGCAATGAGCAGTTCTTC.

J is TRBJ1-6 and V is TRBV7-9; D unclear. The V end was cut by 4 bases, the J end by 8 bases, with 15 bases between. The CDR3 runs to 15 residues. Germline loops: CDR1 SEHNR, CDR2 FQNEAQ (reference sequence). The CDR3: CASSSGIVGDSPLHF. CDR3 bases: TGTGCCAGCAGCTCCGGGATAGTTGGCGATTCACCCCTCCACTTT.

The V gene is TRBV6-1, the J gene TRBJ1-1; no reliable D call. The germline gives CDR1 MNHNS, CDR2 SASEGT. The V and J ends lost 1 base and 0 bases respectively, with 12 bases between them. The CDR3 is made up of 16 amino acids. The CDR3: CASSEGQSWMNTEAFF. CDR3 nucleotides: TGTGCCAGCAGTGAAGGCCAGTCCTGGATGAACACTGAAGCTTTCTTT.

The genes are TRBV20-1 and TRBJ2-1; D remains ambiguous. Germline loops: CDR1 DFQATT, CDR2 SNEGSKA (reference sequence). CDR3 size: 12 residues. The V end lost 3 bases, the J end lost 5 bases, and 8 bases lay between the germline ends. CDR3 in amino acids: CSARAVNNEQFF. CDR3 coding DNA: TGCAGTGCTAGGGCCGTCAACAATGAGCAGTTCTTC.

This clonotype has a handful of counts. The chain joins TRBV19 to TRBJ1-1, with 7 nucleotides matching TRBD1. This CDR3 is built from 15 residues. Germline V gene lookup returns CDR1 LNHDA and CDR2 SQIVND (reference sequence). J lost 0 bases, V lost 7 bases, and 8 bases had no gene match. CDR3 loop: CASIVGDRMNTEAFF. The CDR3 nucleotides are TGTGCCAGTATCGTAGGGGACAGAATGAACACTGAAGCTTTCTTT.

V is TRBV5-6 and J is TRBJ2-5; 11 bases match TRBD1. Trimming at V came to 3 bases and at J to 5 bases, leaving 3 bases not matched to a gene. The CDR3 is 14 amino acids. CDR1 and CDR2 (germline): SGHDT, YYEEEE. The CDR3 coding sequence is TGTGCCAGCAGCTCCGGACAGGGGGCTGAGACCCAGTACTTC. It specifies CASSSGQGAETQYF. Full variable domain (missing parts from reference TRBV5-6 and TRBJ2-5): DAGVTQSPTHLIKTRGQQVTLRCSPKSGHDTVSWYQQALGQGPQFIFQYYEEEERQRGNFPDRFSGHQFPNYSSELNVNALLLGDSALYLCASSSGQGAETQYFGPGTRLLVL.

The sample holds a few counts of this clonotype. The chain carries TRBV4-1 and TRBJ2-3; 10 nucleotides line up with TRBD2. CDR1 is MGHRA and CDR2 is YSYEKL in the germline V gene. The V gene end was trimmed by 4 bases and the J gene end by 0 bases; junction bases not matched to a gene: 1. This CDR3 spans 15 amino acids. This CDR3 reads CASSPLAGSTDTQYF. The CDR3 bases are TGCGCCAGCAGCCCACTAGCGGGAAGCACAGATACGCAGTATTTT.

The chain uses TRBV29-1 and TRBJ2-5, with D perhaps given as TRBD1 or TRBD2 (5 bases each). V shed 5 bases and J shed 4 bases, with 14 bases lying between them. Germline V gene lookup returns CDR1 SQVTM and CDR2 ANQGSEA. The CDR3 runs 13 residues. CDR3 DNA: TGCAGCGTTCGGGGCAGGTACTTAGAGACCCAGTACTTC. This translates into CSVRGRYLETQYF.

This clonotype occurred a few times. The J gene is TRBJ1-2, the V gene TRBV21-1; the D call TRBD1 from the table was never checked on the DNA. TRBV21-1 is a pseudogene locus. The CDR3 is made up of 14 amino acids. The CDR3 loop reads CASTGDRENYGYTF. CDR3 coding DNA: TGTGCCAGCACCGGGGACAGGGAGAACTATGGCTACACCTTC.

This clonotype was picked up a small number of times. The chain recombines TRBV6-1 with TRBJ1-2, with TRBD1 identical over 9 bases. The CDR3 is 13 residues long. Germline V gene data show CDR1 as MNHNS and CDR2 as SASEGT. CDR3 residues: CATTGGASYGYTF. In DNA form, the CDR3 reads TGTGCTACCACAGGGGGCGCGAGTTATGGCTACACCTTC.

This clonotype has just one count. The rearrangement uses TRBV11-2 and TRBJ2-3; TRBD2 might be the D (6 bases). Trimming shortened V by 3 bases and J by 0 bases, and 13 bases separated the two germline ends. CDR1 and CDR2 (germline): SGHAT, FQNNGV. This CDR3 is 16 amino acids long. CDR3 residues: CASSFRRGTSTDTQYF. DNA for the CDR3: TGTGCCAGCAGCTTTCGACGGGGGACTAGCACAGATACGCAGTATTTT.

This clonotype has more than one count but fewer than ten. A read error may produce the germline difference seen at one junction end. The chain recombines TRBV7-7 with TRBJ1-1; no definite D call. Germline values: CDR1 SSHAT, CDR2 FNYEAQ (reference sequence). The CDR3 covers 13 residues. DNA for the CDR3: TGTGCTAGCAGCTACACTGTGAACACTGAAGCTTTCTTT. This gives the protein CASSYTVNTEAFF.

This clonotype was found once. V and J are TRBV4-1 and TRBJ1-3; 9 bases map to TRBD1. CDR1 MGHRA and CDR2 YSYEKL come from the germline V gene. V shed 5 bases, J shed 4 bases, and the junction held 3 bases outside the gene matches. The CDR3 contains 14 residues. The CDR3, as DNA: TGCGCCAGCAGCTCCGGGACAGGGGGAAACACCATATATTTT. Its translation: CASSSGTGGNTIYF.

Here the CDR3 reads CASSIGRVGVNEQFF. The CDR3 DNA follows: TGTGCCAGTAGTATAGGCAGGGTGGGGGTCAATGAGCAGTTCTTC. V and J are TRBV19 and TRBJ2-1; D may be TRBD1 or TRBD2 (5 bases each). The CDR3 is 15 residues long. Germline CDR1 reads LNHDA; CDR2 reads SQIVND (reference sequence). V was pared by 1 base and J by 6 bases, with 13 bases between.

This chain joins TRBV6-2 or TRBV6-3 and TRBJ2-5; a possible D gene is TRBD2 (6 bases). CDR3 length equals 18 residues. V was shortened by 3 bases and J by 2 bases, with 22 bases between the two germline ends. Germline CDR1 is MNHEY and CDR2 is SVGEGT. The CDR3 protein is CASSYIPTVAGRQETQYF. CDR3 bases: TGTGCCAGCAGTTATATCCCGACCGTGGCGGGGAGACAAGAGACCCAGTACTTC.

This CDR3 is CASGRDGADYWNEQFF. The CDR3 DNA reads as TGTGCCAGCGGGAGAGATGGGGCAGACTATTGGAATGAGCAGTTCTTC. This chain connects TRBV2 to TRBJ2-1; D may be TRBD1 or TRBD2 (5 bases each). This CDR3 is 16 amino acids long. The V and J ends lost 8 bases and 7 bases respectively, with 24 bases between them. Germline assignment: CDR1 SNHLY and CDR2 FYNNEI.

This clonotype was seen a handful of times. This chain links TRBV4-1 with TRBJ2-3; unclear D gene. Germline V gene sequence: CDR1 MGHRA, CDR2 YSYEKL. V lost 2 bases, J lost 3 bases, and 9 bases lay in between. The CDR3 sequence is 14 residues long. The CDR3 nucleotides are TGCGCCAGCAGCCAATGGTTGGGTACAGATACGCAGTATTTT. Its translation: CASSQWLGTDTQYF.

CDR3 nucleotides: TGTGCCAGCAGTCCGGGACTAGCGGGACTGCCGTACAATGAGCAGTTCTTC. Translating gives CASSPGLAGLPYNEQFF. The chain is built from TRBV27 and TRBJ2-1; 13 bases are shared with TRBD2. After removal of 5 bases from V and 4 bases from J, the junction contained 8 bases not matched to a gene. From germline, CDR1 is MNHEY and CDR2 SMNVEV (reference sequence). The CDR3 is made up of 17 amino acids.

The table lists this clonotype with a few counts. The chain employs TRBV19 and TRBJ2-1; 10 nucleotides align to TRBD2. Trimming took 5 bases from V and 4 from J; bases not matched to a gene: 8. Germline assignment: CDR1 LNHDA and CDR2 SQIVND (reference sequence). This CDR3 spans 16 amino acids. CDR3 protein: CASSSRTSGDYNEQFF. CDR3 coding DNA: TGTGCCAGTAGTTCCAGGACTAGCGGAGATTACAATGAGCAGTTCTTC.

The genes are TRBV18 and TRBJ1-2, with a possible D match to TRBD1 (6 bases). CDR1 KGHSH and CDR2 LQKENI come from the germline V gene. V lost 3 bases and J 6 bases, leaving 17 bases between the germline ends. The CDR3 is made up of 15 amino acids. The CDR3 DNA sequence: TGTGCCAGCTCACCCACCAGGGACAAAGGAGATGGCTACACCTTC. Its translation is CASSPTRDKGDGYTF.

A few counts support this clonotype. The chain combines TRBV7-2 with TRBJ2-2, with 8 nucleotides matching TRBD1. Looked up from germline, CDR1 is SGHTA and CDR2 is FQGNSA. The CDR3 totals 15 residues. With V trimmed by 5 bases and J by 5 bases, 7 bases remained unmatched. Here the CDR3 DNA reads TGTGCCAGCAGCCCGGACAGGGATGGTACCGGGGAGCTGTTTTTT. It codes for CASSPDRDGTGELFF.

This clonotype was detected only a few times. The chain uses TRBV15 and TRBJ2-5, with 9 bases identical to TRBD2. The CDR3 contains 14 residues. Per germline, CDR1 LNHNV and CDR2 YYDKDF (reference sequence). J was trimmed by 3 bases and V by 6 bases; bases with no gene match: 5. CDR3 DNA sequence: TGTGCCACCAGGTCAGCGGGGGGAAAAGAGACCCAGTACTTC. It yields the protein CATRSAGGKETQYF.

The chain links TRBV2 to TRBJ2-7; 8 bases map to TRBD1. Germline CDR1 SNHLY, CDR2 FYNNEI. The V gene end was trimmed by 5 bases and the J gene end by 4 bases; junction bases not matched to a gene: 4. The CDR3 runs 13 residues. CDR3 loop: CASSRQGAYEQYF. CDR3 nucleotide sequence: TGTGCCAGCAGTCGGCAGGGGGCATACGAGCAGTACTTC.

The rearrangement joins TRBV6-1 to TRBJ1-5; 8 bases agree with TRBD1. This CDR3 spans 16 amino acids. Germline CDR1 MNHNS, CDR2 SASEGT. The V and J ends lost 2 bases and 11 bases, in that order; junction bases with no gene match: 14. The CDR3 protein is CASSELGDRRLMSQHF. CDR3 DNA: TGTGCCAGCAGTGAATTAGGGGACAGGCGGCTTATGTCCCAGCATTTT.

The chain has TRBV20-1 and TRBJ1-5; 9 bases line up with TRBD1. The germline V gene encodes CDR1 DFQATT and CDR2 SNEGSKA (reference sequence). The V gene end was trimmed by 1 base and the J gene end by 0 bases; junction bases not matched to a gene: 7. The CDR3 consists of 17 residues. Here the CDR3 DNA reads TGCAGTGCTAGAGGACCTGGGACAGGGTTTAGCAATCAGCCCCAGCATTTT. Translation gives CSARGPGTGFSNQPQHF.